Shown below are 9 T cell receptor beta chains from a single sample sequenced in a study of T cell changes during pregnancy in multiple sclerosis. TCRdb keeps only in-frame clones here, not all; method: immunoSEQ multiplex PCR. The profile covers roughly 48,000 clones, with approximately 93% appearing a single time and over 0.45% taken by the ten largest. Specimen: CD4+ T cells from peripheral blood mononuclear cells, collected in the first trimester of pregnancy. The receptors were gathered from a female donor with multiple sclerosis, enrolled in a pregnancy study.

V usage is TRBV11-3 and J usage is TRBJ2-3; 9 positions match TRBD2. The J segment lost 2 bases and the V segment lost 1 base, leaving 7 bases of the junction unmatched. The germline V gene has CDR1 SGHNT and CDR2 YENEEA. The CDR3 contains 17 residues. CDR3: CASSLGTAGGHTDTQYF. The CDR3 DNA sequence: TGTGCCAGCAGCTTAGGGACAGCGGGGGGTCACACAGATACGCAGTATTTT.

The CDR3 DNA is TGTGCCAGTAGTATAGTGGGACAGGGGCCTTACAATGAGCAGTTCTTC. It specifies CASSIVGQGPYNEQFF. The chain couples TRBV19 to TRBJ2-1; 10 positions agree with TRBD1. Per the germline V gene, CDR1 is LNHDA and CDR2 is SQIVND (reference sequence). The V gene end was trimmed by 1 base and the J gene end by 4 bases; junction bases not matched to a gene: 4. The CDR3 totals 16 residues.

CDR3 residues: CASSSGTGGQAFF. The CDR3 bases are TGTGCCAGCAGCTCCGGGACAGGGGGACAAGCTTTCTTT. V and J are TRBV7-3 and TRBJ1-1; 11 bases match TRBD1. The germline gives CDR1 SGHTA, CDR2 FQGTGA. Unmatched junction bases numbered 4, after V lost 4 bases and J lost 9 bases. The CDR3 is 13 residues long.

The genes are TRBV7-3 and TRBJ2-2, with 8 bases identical to TRBD1. The junction had 5 bases not matched to a gene; V was cut back by 2 bases and J by 6 bases. The V gene's germline CDR1 is SGHTA and CDR2 FQGTGA. This CDR3 is built from 15 residues. The CDR3 sequence is CASSLADRAAGELFF. In DNA, the CDR3 is TGTGCCAGCAGCTTAGCGGACAGGGCGGCCGGGGAGCTGTTTTTT.

The chain has TRBV19 and TRBJ2-2; weak D call: TRBD2 (5 bases). The CDR3 has 13 residues. V was clipped by 7 bases and J by 5 bases, with 11 bases between them. Looked up from germline, CDR1 is LNHDA and CDR2 is SQIVND (reference sequence). The CDR3 sequence is CASMGDVTGELFF. The CDR3 DNA sequence: TGTGCCAGTATGGGAGACGTTACCGGGGAGCTGTTTTTT.

The chain carries TRBV5-1 and TRBJ1-2; 9 nucleotides align to TRBD1. Germline values: CDR1 SGHRS, CDR2 YFSETQ. CDR3 length: 15 amino acids. The junction had 17 bases not matched to a gene; V was cut back by 4 bases and J by 13 bases. The CDR3 DNA follows: TGCGCCAGCAGCATGTCGCCCGGGACAGGGTTAAAGTCCACCTTC. The encoded protein is CASSMSPGTGLKSTF.

V gene TRBV7-9 combines with J gene TRBJ1-2; possible D gene TRBD1, 6 bases. V gave up 5 bases and J gave up 8 bases, with 21 bases separating them. Germline V gives CDR1 SEHNR, CDR2 FQNEAQ (reference sequence). CDR3 size: 15 residues. CDR3 loop: CASSLNAIGGKGYTF. Here the CDR3 DNA reads TGTGCCAGCAGCCTAAATGCCATAGGGGGAAAAGGCTACACCTTC.

The V call is TRBV7-2, the J call TRBJ1-4; D call uncertain. Deletions cut 4 bases from V and 9 bases from J, with 9 bases between. In germline, CDR1 is SGHTA, CDR2 FQGNSA. The CDR3 length is 12 residues. CDR3 amino acids: CASSSYSKKLFF. CDR3 nucleotide sequence: TGTGCCAGCAGCTCCTACAGTAAAAAACTGTTTTTT.

The chain uses TRBV6-1 and TRBJ2-1, with D perhaps matching TRBD2 (6 bases). The V end lost 4 bases, the J end lost 2 bases, and 12 bases lay between the germline ends. Germline CDR1 and CDR2: MNHNS and SASEGT. CDR3 length: 15 amino acids. The CDR3 reads CASSGGREAYNEQFF. Written as DNA, the CDR3 is TGTGCCAGCAGTGGGGGAAGGGAGGCCTACAATGAGCAGTTCTTC.